One and the same sample provided the 9 T cell receptor beta chains below, sequenced in a study of T cell repertoires in aging, cancer and after chemotherapy. Multiplex touch-down PCR with TRB-A/B primers amplified rearranged V-D-J TRB sequences. MiXCR was run by TCRdb on the multiplex PCR reads, yielding one entry per CDR3 protein. Altogether 870 or so distinct CDR3 sequences are present, 25% being singletons, with the ten largest covering 38%. Amplification of TCR beta used genomic DNA extracted from peripheral blood. Sequencing was carried out using blood. These receptor sequences come from a human donor with a blood cancer.

This clonotype is deemed medium-sized (0.01 to 0.1%). This sequence joins TRBV15 and TRBJ1-6; D might be TRBD1 (6 bases). Germline V gene lookup returns CDR1 LNHNV and CDR2 YYDKDF (reference sequence). There are 15 residues in the CDR3. V lost 1 base and J 7 bases, leaving 11 bases between the germline ends. The CDR3 sequence is CATSRGDTINSPLHF. The CDR3 DNA follows: TGTGCCACCAGCAGAGGGGACACCATAAATTCACCCCTCCACTTT.

This clonotype is labeled as medium-sized. The chain employs TRBV7-9 and TRBJ1-6, with D perhaps TRBD1 (5 bases). V was cut by 2 bases and J by 8 bases, with 13 bases left in between. Germline CDR1 is SEHNR and CDR2 is FQNEAQ (reference sequence). This CDR3 is 15 amino acids long. This CDR3 reads CASSLSVGAHSPLHF. For the CDR3, the DNA is TGTGCCAGCAGCTTATCCGTCGGGGCCCATTCACCCCTCCACTTT.

By share, this clonotype ranks as medium-sized. This chain joins TRBV7-9 and TRBJ2-5, with D tentatively TRBD1 (6 bases). Germline V lookup: CDR1 SEHNR, CDR2 FQNEAQ (reference sequence). The CDR3 length is 15 residues. V was shortened by 5 bases and J by 2 bases, with 15 bases between the two germline ends. In DNA form, the CDR3 reads TGTGCCAGCAGCCGAGGGGGTCTCTTGCAAGAGACCCAGTACTTC. Translated, it gives CASSRGGLLQETQYF.

J is TRBJ1-1 and V is TRBV20-1, with D possibly being TRBD1 (5 bases). Germline V gene sequence: CDR1 DFQATT, CDR2 SNEGSKA (reference sequence). V gave up 1 base and J gave up 1 base, with 13 bases separating them. The CDR3 extends over 15 amino acids. The CDR3 reads CSARGGVGGNTEAFF. The CDR3 nucleotides are TGCAGTGCTAGAGGAGGGGTGGGGGGGAACACTGAAGCTTTCTTT.

J is TRBJ2-3 and V is TRBV6-2 or TRBV6-3; D may correspond to TRBD1 or TRBD2 (6 bases each). Per the germline V gene, CDR1 is MNHEY and CDR2 is SVGEGT. This CDR3 has 15 residues. Trimming left V 5 bases short and J 2 bases short, with 14 bases between. The CDR3 protein is CASSGFGGTTDTQYF. As DNA, the CDR3 is TGTGCCAGCAGTGGGTTCGGGGGCACCACAGATACGCAGTATTTT.

By frequency in the sample, this clonotype is medium-sized. The chain combines TRBV12-3 or TRBV12-4 with TRBJ1-5; D gene uncertain. V gave up 8 bases and J gave up 5 bases, with 16 bases separating them. The CDR3 is 14 residues long. DNA for the CDR3: TGTGCCAGCTCCCCGACACTATTTTATCAGCCCCAGCATTTT. It encodes CASSPTLFYQPQHF.

This clonotype is labeled medium-sized. The rearrangement uses TRBV20-1 and TRBJ2-1, with D tentatively TRBD2 (6 bases). The CDR3 length is 12 residues. CDR1 and CDR2 (germline): DFQATT, SNEGSKA (reference sequence). The V end lost 3 bases, the J end lost 8 bases, and 11 bases lay between the germline ends. CDR3 bases: TGCAGTGCTAGGAGGCGGGAAGATGAGCAGTTCTTC. Amino acids: CSARRREDEQFF.

V is TRBV7-3 and J is TRBJ2-3; TRBD2 aligns across 8 bases. The CDR3 totals 16 residues. V was pared by 0 bases and J by 0 bases, with 2 bases of the junction left unmatched. CDR1 and CDR2 from the germline V gene are SGHTA and FQGTGA. The CDR3 spells CASSLTASGSTDTQYF. The CDR3 nucleotides are TGTGCCAGCAGCTTAACAGCTAGCGGGAGCACAGATACGCAGTATTTT.

In its sample, this clonotype is medium-sized. J is TRBJ2-2 and V is TRBV5-1, with TRBD1 matching over 7 bases. The junction had 4 bases not matched to a gene; V was cut back by 4 bases and J by 4 bases. From germline, CDR1 is SGHRS and CDR2 YFSETQ. There are 14 residues in the CDR3. CDR3 region: CASSQGELTGELFF. CDR3 DNA: TGCGCCAGCAGCCAGGGGGAGCTCACCGGGGAGCTGTTTTTT.